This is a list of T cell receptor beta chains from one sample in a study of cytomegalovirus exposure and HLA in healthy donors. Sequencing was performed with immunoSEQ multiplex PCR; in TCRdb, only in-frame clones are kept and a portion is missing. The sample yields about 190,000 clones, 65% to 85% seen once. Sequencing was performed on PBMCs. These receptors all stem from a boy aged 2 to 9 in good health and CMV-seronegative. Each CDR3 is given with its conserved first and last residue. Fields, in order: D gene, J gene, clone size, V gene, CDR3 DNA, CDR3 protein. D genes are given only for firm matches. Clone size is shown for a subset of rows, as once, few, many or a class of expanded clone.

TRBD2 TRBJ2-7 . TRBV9 TGTGCCAGCAGCGTAACTAGCGGGAGTGGGGAGCAGTACTTC CASSVTSGSGEQYF
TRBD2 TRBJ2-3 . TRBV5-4 TGTGCCAGCAGCGCTACGGGACTAGCGGGTCTCACAGATACGCAGTATTTT CASSATGLAGLTDTQYF
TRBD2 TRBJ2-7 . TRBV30 TGTGCCTGGAGGGGGGGACTAGCGGGAGGCGCTGGGTACGAGCAGTACTTC CAWRGGLAGGAGYEQYF
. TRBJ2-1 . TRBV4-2 TGTGCCAGCAGCCAAGATACAGCACTGGACTACAATGAGCAGTTCTTC CASSQDTALDYNEQFF
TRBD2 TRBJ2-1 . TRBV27 TGTGCCAGCAGTCAGTTAGCGGGGGGGCCATCCAATGAGCAGTTCTTC CASSQLAGGPSNEQFF
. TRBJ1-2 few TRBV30 TGTGCCGGAACCCGGGAGGGAGCGGGCCTTTTGATCAGCGGCTACACCTTC CAGTREGAGLLISGYTF
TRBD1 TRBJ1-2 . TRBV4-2 TGTGCCAGCAGAGGGGATGAGTATTCGACAGGGGGCAGCTATGGCTACACCTTC CASRGDEYSTGGSYGYTF
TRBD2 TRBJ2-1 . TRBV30 TGTGCCTGGAGTCCGGGGCGGGAGTTTGACGAGCAGTTCTTC CAWSPGREFDEQFF
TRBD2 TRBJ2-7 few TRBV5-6 TGTGCCAGCAGCTTGGCTGCTAGCGGGAGGTCCCAACCGAGGGAGCAGTACTTC CASSLAASGRSQPREQYF
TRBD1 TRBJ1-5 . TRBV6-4 TGTGCCAGCAGTGAGCCCGGACAGGACAATCAGCCCCAGCATTTT CASSEPGQDNQPQHF
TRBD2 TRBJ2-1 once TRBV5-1 TGCGCCAGCATGGTACTAGCGGGGAACAATGAGCAGTTCTTC CASMVLAGNNEQFF
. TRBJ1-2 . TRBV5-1 TGCGCCAGCGGCCTTGGGGCAGACTCTAACTATGGCTACACCTTC CASGLGADSNYGYTF
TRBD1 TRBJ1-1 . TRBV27 TGTGCCAGCAGTTCAGCCCGGACAGGGGGGGTTGGTTGGGCTTTCTTT CASSSARTGGVGWAFF
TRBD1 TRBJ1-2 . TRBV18 TGTGCCAGCTCATCGGGACAGAACCCCTCTAACTATGGCTACACCTTC CASSSGQNPSNYGYTF
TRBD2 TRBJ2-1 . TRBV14 TGTGCCAGCAGTAAGAGGCCCCTAGCGGGAGGGCTGAACAATGAGCAGTTCTTC CASSKRPLAGGLNNEQFF
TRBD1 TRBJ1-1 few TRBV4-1 TGCGCCAGCAGCCAGGACGACAGGGACACTGAAGCTTTCTTT CASSQDDRDTEAFF
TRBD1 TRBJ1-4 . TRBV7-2 TGTGCCAGCAGCCCCCTTCTGGACAGGATTAATGAAAAACTGTTTTTT CASSPLLDRINEKLFF
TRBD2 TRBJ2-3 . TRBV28 TGTGCCCCCGGGCGGGAGGGAGGTATGGATACGCAGTATTTT CAPGREGGMDTQYF
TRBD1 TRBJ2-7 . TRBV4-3 TGCGCCAGCAGCCAAGAACAGGGGGTAAGGAACGAGCAGTACTTC CASSQEQGVRNEQYF
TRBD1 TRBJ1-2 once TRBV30 TGTGCCTGGAGTCCACGGGACAGGGCTCCGTATGGCTACACCTTC CAWSPRDRAPYGYTF
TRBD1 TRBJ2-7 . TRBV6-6 TGTGCCAGCAGTTCGAGACAGGGGGGCACCTACGAGCAGTACTTC CASSSRQGGTYEQYF
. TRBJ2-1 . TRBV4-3 TGCGCCAGCAGCCAAGAAGAGGTCGGGGGTGATGAGCAGTTCTTC CASSQEEVGGDEQFF
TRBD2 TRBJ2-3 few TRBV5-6 TGTGCCAGCAGCGGGGAGGGTACAGATACGCAGTATTTT CASSGEGTDTQYF
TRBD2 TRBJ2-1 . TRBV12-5 TGTGCTAGTGGTACCCGGGACTATCCACCTGAGCAGTTCTTC CASGTRDYPPEQFF
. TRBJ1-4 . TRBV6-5 TGTGCCAGCAGTTTCAGAGAAAAACTGTTTTTT CASSFREKLFF
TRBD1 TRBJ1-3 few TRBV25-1 TGTGCCAGCAGTGGGGGACAGCTGGGAAACACCATATATTTT CASSGGQLGNTIYF
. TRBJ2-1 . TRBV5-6 TGTGCCAGCAGCCATGAGGTAGCGGTCTACAATGAGCAGTTCTTC CASSHEVAVYNEQFF
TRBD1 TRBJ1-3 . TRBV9 TGTGCCAGCAGCGTAAGAGGGGGCCCGGGCTCGGACACCATATATTTT CASSVRGGPGSDTIYF
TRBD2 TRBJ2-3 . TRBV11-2 TGTGCCAGCAGCTCAGGGACTAGCGGGAGGGCCTTCACAGATACGCAGTATTTT CASSSGTSGRAFTDTQYF
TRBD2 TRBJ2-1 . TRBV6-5 TGTGCCAGCAGTTACGGCCCTAGCGGGAGATCCGAGCAGTTCTTC CASSYGPSGRSEQFF
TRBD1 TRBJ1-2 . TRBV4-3 TGCGCCAGCAGCCAAGAAGACAGGGGGCAAGGTGGCTACACCTTC CASSQEDRGQGGYTF
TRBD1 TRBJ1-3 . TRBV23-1 TGCGCCAGCAGTCAATTCCCCTACGACAGGGGGCAGAGAAACACCATATATTTT CASSQFPYDRGQRNTIYF
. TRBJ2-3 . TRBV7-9 TGTGCCAGCAGCTCCCAGTCCCCGACAGGACTCACAGATACGCAGTATTTT CASSSQSPTGLTDTQYF
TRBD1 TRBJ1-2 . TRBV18 TGTGCCAGCTCAGAAGGGACAGCCTATGGCTACACCTTC CASSEGTAYGYTF
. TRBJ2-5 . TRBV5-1 TGCGCCAGCAGCTTGGGAAGTAGTCAAGAGACCCAGTACTTC CASSLGSSQETQYF
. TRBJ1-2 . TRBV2 TGTGCCAGCAGTCGAAAAAGGCAGGGGCGACATGGCTACACCTTC CASSRKRQGRHGYTF
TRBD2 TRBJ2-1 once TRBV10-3 TGTGCCATCAGCGGGACTAGCGGTAGCAATGAGCAGTTCTTC CAISGTSGSNEQFF
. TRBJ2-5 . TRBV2 TGTGCCAGCAGTGAACACCCAACAGGGCCCAGGGGGACCCAGTACTTC CASSEHPTGPRGTQYF
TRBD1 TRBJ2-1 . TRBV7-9 TGTGCCAGCAGCCCCACCCCAGGGGGCGTTAATGAGCAGTTCTTC CASSPTPGGVNEQFF
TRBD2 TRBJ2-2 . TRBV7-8 TGTGCCAGCAGAGAAACGGGACTAGCCCGGGGCGGGGAGCTGTTTTTT CASRETGLARGGELFF
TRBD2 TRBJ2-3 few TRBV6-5 TGTGCCAGCACTCTAGCGGGAGGCGGAGATACGCAGTATTTT CASTLAGGGDTQYF
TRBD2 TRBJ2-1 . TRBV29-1 TGCAGCGTTGAAGGTGGGCGGGAGCTCCGCAATGAGCAGTTCTTC CSVEGGRELRNEQFF
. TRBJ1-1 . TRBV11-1 TGTGCCAGCAGCTTAGTGGGGCTCGGGTCCATGAACACTGAAGCTTTCTTT CASSLVGLGSMNTEAFF
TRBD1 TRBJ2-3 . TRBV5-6 TGTGCCAGCAGCTTACGCACAGGGGGCGCCCGCACAGATACGCAGTATTTT CASSLRTGGARTDTQYF
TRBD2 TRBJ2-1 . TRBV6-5 TGTGCCAGCAGTCCCGGGACTAGCGTTTATGAGCAGTTCTTC CASSPGTSVYEQFF
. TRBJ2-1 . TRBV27 TGTGCCTCAGGACCCGGCGCGGGCGTTTCCTACAATGAGCAGTTCTTC CASGPGAGVSYNEQFF
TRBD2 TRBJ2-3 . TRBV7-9 TGTGCCAGCAGCTTAGATCTCCGCGGGAGGCCCACAGATACGCAGTATTTT CASSLDLRGRPTDTQYF
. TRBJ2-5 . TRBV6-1 TGTGCCAGCAGTGGGGGACTCCAAAACTTC CASSGGLQNF
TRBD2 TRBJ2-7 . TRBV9 TGTGCCAGCAGCGTAGGGTCTAGCGGTGTTCCCTACGAGCAGTACTTC CASSVGSSGVPYEQYF
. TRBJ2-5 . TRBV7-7 TGTGCTAGCAGCTTAGTATCCGGGCCAGGGGACGAGACCCAGTACTTC CASSLVSGPGDETQYF
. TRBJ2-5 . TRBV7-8 TGTGCCAGCAGCTTAACGCCAGCGTGGCACCAAGAGACCCAGTACTTC CASSLTPAWHQETQYF
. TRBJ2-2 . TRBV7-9 TGTGCCAGCAGCTTACCCGCGGCGAGCAGGGCATCCGGGGAGCTGTTTTTT CASSLPAASRASGELFF
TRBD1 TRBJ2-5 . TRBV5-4 TGTGCCAGCAGCTGGTCCGGGACAGGTACCGAGACCCAGTACTTC CASSWSGTGTETQYF
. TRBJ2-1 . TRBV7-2 TGTGCCAGCAGCTTAGTGGGAGATTACAATGAGCAGTTCTTC CASSLVGDYNEQFF
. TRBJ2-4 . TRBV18 TGTGCCAGCTCACCAGTCGACAGAACCATAGCCAAAAACATTCAGTACTTC CASSPVDRTIAKNIQYF